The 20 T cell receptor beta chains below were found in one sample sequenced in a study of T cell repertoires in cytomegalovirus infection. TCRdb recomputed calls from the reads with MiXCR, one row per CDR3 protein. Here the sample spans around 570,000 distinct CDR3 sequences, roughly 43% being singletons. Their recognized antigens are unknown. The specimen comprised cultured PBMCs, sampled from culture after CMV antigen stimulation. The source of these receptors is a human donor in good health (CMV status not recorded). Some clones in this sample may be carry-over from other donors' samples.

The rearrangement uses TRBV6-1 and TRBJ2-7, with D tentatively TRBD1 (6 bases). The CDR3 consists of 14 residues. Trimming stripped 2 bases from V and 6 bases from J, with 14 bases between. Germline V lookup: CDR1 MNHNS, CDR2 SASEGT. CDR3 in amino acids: CASSERGRGREQYF. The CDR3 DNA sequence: TGTGCCAGCAGTGAAAGAGGCAGGGGTCGCGAGCAGTACTTC.

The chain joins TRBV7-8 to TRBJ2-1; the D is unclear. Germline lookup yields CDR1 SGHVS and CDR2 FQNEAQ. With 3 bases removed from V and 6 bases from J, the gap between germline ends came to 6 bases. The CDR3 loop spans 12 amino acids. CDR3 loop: CASSFRSNEQFF. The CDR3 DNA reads TGTGCCAGCAGCTTCAGGAGCAATGAGCAGTTCTTC. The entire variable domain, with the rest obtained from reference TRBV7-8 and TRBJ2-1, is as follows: GAGVSQSPRYKVAKRGQDVALRCDPISGHVSLFWYQQALGQGPEFLTYFQNEAQLDKSGLPSDRFFAERPEGSVSTLKIQRTQQEDSAVYLCASSFRSNEQFFGPGTRLTVL.

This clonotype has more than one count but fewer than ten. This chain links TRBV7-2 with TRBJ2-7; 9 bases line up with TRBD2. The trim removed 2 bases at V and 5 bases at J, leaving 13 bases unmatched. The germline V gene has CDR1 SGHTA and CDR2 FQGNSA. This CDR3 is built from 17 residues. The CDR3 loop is CASSLWGVGSGSDEQYF. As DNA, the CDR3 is TGTGCCAGCAGCTTATGGGGGGTGGGTAGCGGGAGCGACGAGCAGTACTTC.

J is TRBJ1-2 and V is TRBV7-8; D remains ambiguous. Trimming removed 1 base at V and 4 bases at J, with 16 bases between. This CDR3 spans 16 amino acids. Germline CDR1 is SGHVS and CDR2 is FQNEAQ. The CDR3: CASSLVGPEVPYGYTF. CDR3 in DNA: TGTGCCAGCAGCTTAGTAGGGCCGGAGGTTCCCTATGGCTACACCTTC.

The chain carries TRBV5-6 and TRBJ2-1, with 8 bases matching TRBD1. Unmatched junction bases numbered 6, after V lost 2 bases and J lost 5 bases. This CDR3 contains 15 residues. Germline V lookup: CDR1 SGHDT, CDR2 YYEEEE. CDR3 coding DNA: TGTGCCAGCAGCTTTCAGGACAGGGAACACAATGAGCAGTTCTTC. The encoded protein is CASSFQDREHNEQFF.

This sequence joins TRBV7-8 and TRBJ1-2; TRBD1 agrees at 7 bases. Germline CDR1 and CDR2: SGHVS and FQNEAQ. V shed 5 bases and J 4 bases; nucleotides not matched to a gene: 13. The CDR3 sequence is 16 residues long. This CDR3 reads CASSKHRQGVGYGYTF. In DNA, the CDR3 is TGTGCCAGCAGCAAACACAGACAGGGAGTCGGCTATGGCTACACCTTC.

The CDR3 region is CASSQVRLAGDNEQFF. Written as DNA, the CDR3 is TGTGCCAGCAGCCAAGTTAGACTAGCGGGAGACAATGAGCAGTTCTTC. The chain combines TRBV3-1 with TRBJ2-1, with 12 nucleotides matching TRBD2. The germline V gene has CDR1 LGHDT and CDR2 YNNKEL (reference sequence). The CDR3 is 16 residues long. Trimming removed 1 base from V and 5 bases from J; junction bases left unmatched: 3.

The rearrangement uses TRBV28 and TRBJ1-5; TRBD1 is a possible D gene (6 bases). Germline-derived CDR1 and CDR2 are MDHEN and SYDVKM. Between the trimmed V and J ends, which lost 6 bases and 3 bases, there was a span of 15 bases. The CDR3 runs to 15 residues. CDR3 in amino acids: CASSLTGPSNQPQHF. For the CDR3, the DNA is TGTGCCAGCAGCCTCACAGGGCCCTCCAATCAGCCCCAGCATTTT.

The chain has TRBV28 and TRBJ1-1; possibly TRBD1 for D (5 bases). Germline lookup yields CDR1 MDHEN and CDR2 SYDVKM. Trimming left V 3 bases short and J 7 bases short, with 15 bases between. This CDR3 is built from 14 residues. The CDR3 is CASSLAVWGLEAFF. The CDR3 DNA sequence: TGTGCCAGCAGTTTGGCCGTTTGGGGACTTGAAGCTTTCTTT.

The CDR3: CASSSPSTGDTGELFF. The CDR3 nucleotides are TGTGCCAGCAGCTCTCCCAGTACAGGGGACACCGGGGAGCTGTTTTTT. The rearrangement uses TRBV5-6 and TRBJ2-2, with 7 bases lining up with TRBD1. The CDR3 runs 16 residues. With V trimmed by 3 bases and J by 3 bases, 8 bases remained unmatched. The germline V gene has CDR1 SGHDT and CDR2 YYEEEE.

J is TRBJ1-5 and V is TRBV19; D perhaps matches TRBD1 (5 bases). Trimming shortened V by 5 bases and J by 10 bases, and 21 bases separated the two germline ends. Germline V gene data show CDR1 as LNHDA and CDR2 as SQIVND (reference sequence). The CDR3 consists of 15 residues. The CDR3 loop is CASSSWRRGRGPQHF. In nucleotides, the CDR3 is TGTGCCAGTAGTTCATGGCGGAGGGGCCGCGGTCCCCAGCATTTT.

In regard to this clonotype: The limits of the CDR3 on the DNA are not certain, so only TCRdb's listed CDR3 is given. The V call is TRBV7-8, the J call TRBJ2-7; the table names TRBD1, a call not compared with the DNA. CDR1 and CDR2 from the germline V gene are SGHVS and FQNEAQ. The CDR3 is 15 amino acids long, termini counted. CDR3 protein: CASSFGPGRTYEQYF.

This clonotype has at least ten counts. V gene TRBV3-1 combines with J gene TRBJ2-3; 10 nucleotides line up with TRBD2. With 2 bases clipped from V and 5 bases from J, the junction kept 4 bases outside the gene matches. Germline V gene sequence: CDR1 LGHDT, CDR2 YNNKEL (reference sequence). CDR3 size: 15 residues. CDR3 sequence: CASSQLLAGEDTQYF. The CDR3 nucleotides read TGTGCCAGCAGCCAATTGCTAGCGGGGGAAGATACGCAGTATTTT.

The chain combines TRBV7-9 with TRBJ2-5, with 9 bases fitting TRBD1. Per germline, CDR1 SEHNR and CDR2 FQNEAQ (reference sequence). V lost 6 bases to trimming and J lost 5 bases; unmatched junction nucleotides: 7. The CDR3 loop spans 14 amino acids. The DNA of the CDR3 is TGTGCCAGCAGACCTGGACAGGGGAGTGAGACCCAGTACTTC. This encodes CASRPGQGSETQYF.

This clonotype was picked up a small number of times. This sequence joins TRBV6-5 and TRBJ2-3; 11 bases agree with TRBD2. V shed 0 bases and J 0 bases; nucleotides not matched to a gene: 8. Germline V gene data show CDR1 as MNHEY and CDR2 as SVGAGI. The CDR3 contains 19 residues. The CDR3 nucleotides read TGTGCCAGCAGTTACTCTTTCGGGACTAGCGGACGTAGCACAGATACGCAGTATTTT. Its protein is CASSYSFGTSGRSTDTQYF.

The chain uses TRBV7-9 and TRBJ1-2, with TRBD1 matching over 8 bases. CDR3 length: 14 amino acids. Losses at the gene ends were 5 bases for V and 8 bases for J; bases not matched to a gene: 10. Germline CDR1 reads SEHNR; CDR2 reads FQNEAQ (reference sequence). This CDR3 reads CASSRTQGASGYTF. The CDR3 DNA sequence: TGTGCCAGCAGCAGAACCCAGGGGGCGTCCGGCTACACCTTC.

The DNA of the CDR3 is TGCAGTGCTAGAGATCGGGGTGGAGCTACCTACAATGAGCAGTTCTTC. Its protein product is CSARDRGGATYNEQFF. The chain employs TRBV20-1 and TRBJ2-1; maybe TRBD2 (5 bases). Germline V gene data show CDR1 as DFQATT and CDR2 as SNEGSKA (reference sequence). V shed 0 bases and J shed 2 bases, with 14 bases lying between them. This CDR3 spans 16 amino acids.

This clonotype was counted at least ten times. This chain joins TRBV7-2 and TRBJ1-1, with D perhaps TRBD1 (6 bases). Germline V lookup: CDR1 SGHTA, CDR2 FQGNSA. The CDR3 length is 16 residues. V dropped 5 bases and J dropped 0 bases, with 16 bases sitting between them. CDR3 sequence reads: CASSARGAPLNTEAFF. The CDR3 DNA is TGTGCCAGCAGCGCGAGGGGGGCGCCGCTGAACACTGAAGCTTTCTTT.

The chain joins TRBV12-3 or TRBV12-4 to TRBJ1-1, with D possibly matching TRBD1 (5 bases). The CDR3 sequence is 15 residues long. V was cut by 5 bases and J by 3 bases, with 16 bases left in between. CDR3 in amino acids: CASSATGRIDTEAFF. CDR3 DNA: TGTGCCAGCAGTGCTACGGGACGCATCGACACTGAAGCTTTCTTT.

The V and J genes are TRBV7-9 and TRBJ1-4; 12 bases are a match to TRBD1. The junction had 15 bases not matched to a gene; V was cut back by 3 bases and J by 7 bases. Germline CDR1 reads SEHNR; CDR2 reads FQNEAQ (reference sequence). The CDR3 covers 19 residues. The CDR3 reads CASSLGTGGPTGFSEKLFF. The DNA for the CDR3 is TGTGCCAGCAGCTTGGGGACAGGGGGCCCGACGGGTTTTAGTGAAAAACTGTTTTTT.